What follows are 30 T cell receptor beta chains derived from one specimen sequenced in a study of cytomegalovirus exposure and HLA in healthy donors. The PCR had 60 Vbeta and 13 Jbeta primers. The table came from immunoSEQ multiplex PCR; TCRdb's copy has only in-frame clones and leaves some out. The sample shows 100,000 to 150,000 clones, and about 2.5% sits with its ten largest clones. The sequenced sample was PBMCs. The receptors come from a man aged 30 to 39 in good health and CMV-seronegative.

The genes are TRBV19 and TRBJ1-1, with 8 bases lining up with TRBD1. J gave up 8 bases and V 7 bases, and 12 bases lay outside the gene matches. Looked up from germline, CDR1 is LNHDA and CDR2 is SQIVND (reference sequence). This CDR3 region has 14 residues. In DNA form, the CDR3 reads TGTGCCAGTATCTCCCCCGGGACAGGCATAGAAGCTTTCTTT. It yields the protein CASISPGTGIEAFF.

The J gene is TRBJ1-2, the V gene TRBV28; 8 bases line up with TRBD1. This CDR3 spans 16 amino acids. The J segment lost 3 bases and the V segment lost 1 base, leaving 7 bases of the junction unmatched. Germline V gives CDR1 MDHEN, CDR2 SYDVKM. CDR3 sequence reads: CASSLSGDRFYYGYTF. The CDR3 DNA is TGTGCCAGCAGTTTATCGGGGGACAGGTTCTACTATGGCTACACCTTC.

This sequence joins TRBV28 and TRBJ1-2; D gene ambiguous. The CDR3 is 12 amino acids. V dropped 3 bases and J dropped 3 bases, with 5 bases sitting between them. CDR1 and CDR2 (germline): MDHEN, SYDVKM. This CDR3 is CASSLGHYGYTF. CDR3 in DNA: TGTGCCAGCAGTTTGGGCCACTATGGCTACACCTTC.

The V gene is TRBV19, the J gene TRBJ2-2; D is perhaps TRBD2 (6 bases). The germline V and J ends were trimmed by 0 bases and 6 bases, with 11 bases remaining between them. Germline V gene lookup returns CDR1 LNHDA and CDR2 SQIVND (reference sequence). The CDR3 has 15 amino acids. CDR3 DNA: TGTGCCAGTAGTATAGATCGCGGGGTCGCCGGGGAGCTGTTTTTT. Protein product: CASSIDRGVAGELFF.

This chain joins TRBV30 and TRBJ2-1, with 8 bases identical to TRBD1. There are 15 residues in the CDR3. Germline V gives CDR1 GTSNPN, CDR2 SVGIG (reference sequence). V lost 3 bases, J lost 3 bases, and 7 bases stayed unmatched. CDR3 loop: CAWSGTGVYYNEQFF. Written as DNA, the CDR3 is TGTGCCTGGAGCGGGACAGGTGTCTACTACAATGAGCAGTTCTTC.

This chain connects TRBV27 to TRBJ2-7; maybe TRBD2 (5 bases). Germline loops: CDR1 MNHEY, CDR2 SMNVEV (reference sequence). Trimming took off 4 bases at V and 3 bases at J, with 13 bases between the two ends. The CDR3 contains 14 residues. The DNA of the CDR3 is TGTGCCAGCAGTTCACAAAGAGGACTCTACGAGCAGTACTTC. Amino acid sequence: CASSSQRGLYEQYF.

The CDR3 DNA is TGTGCCAGCAGCGGAGACAGGACTAATCAGCCCCAGCATTTT. It yields the protein CASSGDRTNQPQHF. The V call is TRBV9, the J call TRBJ1-5; tentative D call: TRBD1 (6 bases). Between the trimmed V and J ends, which lost 3 bases and 4 bases, there was a span of 11 bases. The CDR3 spans 14 residues. CDR1 SGDLS and CDR2 YYNGEE come from the germline V gene.

CDR3 sequence reads: CASSLTGIYEQYF. The CDR3 coding sequence is TGCGCCAGCAGCTTAACAGGGATCTACGAGCAGTACTTC. The chain has TRBV5-1 and TRBJ2-7; D perhaps matches TRBD1 (6 bases). V shed 2 bases and J shed 3 bases, with 9 bases lying between them. Germline V gene lookup returns CDR1 SGHRS and CDR2 YFSETQ. CDR3 length: 13 amino acids.

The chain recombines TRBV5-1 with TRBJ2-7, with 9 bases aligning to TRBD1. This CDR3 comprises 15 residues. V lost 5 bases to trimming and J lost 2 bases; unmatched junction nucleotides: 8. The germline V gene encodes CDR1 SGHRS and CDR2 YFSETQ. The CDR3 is CASRQQGQGTYEQYF. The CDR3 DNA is TGCGCCAGCAGACAGCAAGGACAGGGGACCTACGAGCAGTACTTC.

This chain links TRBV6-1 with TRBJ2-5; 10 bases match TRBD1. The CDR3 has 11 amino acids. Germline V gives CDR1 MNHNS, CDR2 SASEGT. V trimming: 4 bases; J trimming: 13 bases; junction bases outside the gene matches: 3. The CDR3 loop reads CASSGWDRGYF. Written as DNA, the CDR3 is TGTGCCAGCAGTGGGTGGGACAGGGGGTACTTC.

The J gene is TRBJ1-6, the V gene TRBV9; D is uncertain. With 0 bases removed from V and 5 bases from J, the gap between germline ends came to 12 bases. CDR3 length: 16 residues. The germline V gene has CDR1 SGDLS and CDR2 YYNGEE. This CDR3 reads CASSVDPYPDNSPLHF. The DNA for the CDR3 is TGTGCCAGCAGCGTAGACCCCTACCCCGATAATTCACCCCTCCACTTT.

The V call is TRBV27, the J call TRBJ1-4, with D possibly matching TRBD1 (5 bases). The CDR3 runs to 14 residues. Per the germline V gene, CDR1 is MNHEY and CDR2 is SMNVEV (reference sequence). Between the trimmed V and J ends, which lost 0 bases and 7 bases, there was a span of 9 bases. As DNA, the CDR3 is TGTGCCAGCAGTTTATCGGCAGGGCTTGAAAAACTGTTTTTT. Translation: CASSLSAGLEKLFF.

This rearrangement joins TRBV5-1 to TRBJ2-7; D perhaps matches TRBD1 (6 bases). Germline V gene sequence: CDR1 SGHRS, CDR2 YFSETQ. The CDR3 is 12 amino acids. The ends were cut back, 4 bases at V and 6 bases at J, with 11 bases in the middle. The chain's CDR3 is CASSLQGGEQYF. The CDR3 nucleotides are TGCGCCAGCAGCCTACAAGGGGGCGAGCAGTACTTC.

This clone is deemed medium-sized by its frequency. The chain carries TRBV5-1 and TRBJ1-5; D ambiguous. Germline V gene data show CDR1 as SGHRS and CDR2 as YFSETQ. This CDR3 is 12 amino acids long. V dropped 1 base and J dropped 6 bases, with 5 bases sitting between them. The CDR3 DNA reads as TGCGCCAGCAGCTTGTCGGGTCAGCCCCAGCATTTT. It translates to CASSLSGQPQHF.

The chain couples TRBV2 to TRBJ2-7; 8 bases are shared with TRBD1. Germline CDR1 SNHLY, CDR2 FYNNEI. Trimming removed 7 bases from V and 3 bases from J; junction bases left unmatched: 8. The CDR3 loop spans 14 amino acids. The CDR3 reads CASTMDRALYEQYF. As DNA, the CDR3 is TGTGCCAGCACCATGGACAGGGCCCTCTACGAGCAGTACTTC.

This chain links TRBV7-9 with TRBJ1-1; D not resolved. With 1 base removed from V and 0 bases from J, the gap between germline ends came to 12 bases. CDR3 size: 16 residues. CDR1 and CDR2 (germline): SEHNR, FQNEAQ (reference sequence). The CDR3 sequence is CASSLGWENLNTEAFF. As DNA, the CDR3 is TGTGCCAGCAGCTTAGGCTGGGAGAACCTGAACACTGAAGCTTTCTTT.

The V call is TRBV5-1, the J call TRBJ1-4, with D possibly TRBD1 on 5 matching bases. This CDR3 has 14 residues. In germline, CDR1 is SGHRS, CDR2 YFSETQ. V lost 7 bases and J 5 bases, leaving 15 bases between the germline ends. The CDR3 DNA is TGCGCCAGCCAACGGGGGAGGGAAAATGAAAAACTGTTTTTT. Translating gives CASQRGRENEKLFF.

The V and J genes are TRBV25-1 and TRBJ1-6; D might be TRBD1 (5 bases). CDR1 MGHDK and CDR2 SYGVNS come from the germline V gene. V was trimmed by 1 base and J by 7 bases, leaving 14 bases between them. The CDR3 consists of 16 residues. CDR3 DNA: TGTGCCAGCAGTGAATCTCGGGGGTCCAAGAATTCACCCCTCCACTTT. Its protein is CASSESRGSKNSPLHF.

The CDR3 is CASSVSGTSYNEQFF. CDR3 coding DNA: TGTGCCAGCAGTGTTAGCGGAACCTCCTACAATGAGCAGTTCTTC. The V and J genes are TRBV2 and TRBJ2-1, with D possibly matching TRBD2 (6 bases). V was clipped by 4 bases and J by 0 bases, with 10 bases between them. Germline-derived CDR1 and CDR2 are SNHLY and FYNNEI. The CDR3 covers 15 residues.

CDR3 nucleotide sequence: TGTGCCAGCAGCCACCCAAACGGAGGATACACCTTC. Its translation: CASSHPNGGYTF. The V and J genes are TRBV2 and TRBJ1-2; D gene ambiguous. Germline V lookup: CDR1 SNHLY, CDR2 FYNNEI. The CDR3 runs to 12 residues. The germline V and J ends were trimmed by 6 bases and 11 bases, with 16 bases remaining between them. Using reference TRBV2 and TRBJ1-2 for the parts outside the CDR3, the full variable domain is EPEVTQTPSHQVTQMGQEVILRCVPISNHLYFYWYRQILGQKVEFLVSFYNNEISEKSEIFDDQFSVERPDGSNFTLKIRSTKLEDSAMYFCASSHPNGGYTFGSGTRLTVV.

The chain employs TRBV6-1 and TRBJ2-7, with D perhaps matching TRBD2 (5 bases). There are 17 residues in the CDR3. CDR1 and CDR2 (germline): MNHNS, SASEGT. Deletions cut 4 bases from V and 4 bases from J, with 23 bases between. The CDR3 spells CASSGPRGGSEKYEQYF. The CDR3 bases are TGTGCCAGCAGTGGACCACGAGGAGGTAGCGAGAAATACGAGCAGTACTTC.

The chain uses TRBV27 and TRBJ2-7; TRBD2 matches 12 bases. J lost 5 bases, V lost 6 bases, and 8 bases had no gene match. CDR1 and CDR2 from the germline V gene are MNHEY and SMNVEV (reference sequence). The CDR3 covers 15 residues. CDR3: CASSILAGGSHEQYF. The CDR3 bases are TGTGCCAGCAGCATACTAGCGGGAGGTTCCCACGAGCAGTACTTC.

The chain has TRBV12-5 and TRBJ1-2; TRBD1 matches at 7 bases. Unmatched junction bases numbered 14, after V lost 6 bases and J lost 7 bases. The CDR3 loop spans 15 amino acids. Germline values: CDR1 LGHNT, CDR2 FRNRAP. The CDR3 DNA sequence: TGTGCTAGTGGACCGACTACCGGGACAGACCCTGGCTACACCTTC. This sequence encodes CASGPTTGTDPGYTF.

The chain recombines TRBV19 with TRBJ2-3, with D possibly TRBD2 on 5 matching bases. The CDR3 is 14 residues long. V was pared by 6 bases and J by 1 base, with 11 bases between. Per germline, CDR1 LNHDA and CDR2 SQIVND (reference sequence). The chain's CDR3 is CASSRTYRTDTQYF. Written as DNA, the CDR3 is TGTGCCAGTAGCCGGACTTACCGCACAGATACGCAGTATTTT.

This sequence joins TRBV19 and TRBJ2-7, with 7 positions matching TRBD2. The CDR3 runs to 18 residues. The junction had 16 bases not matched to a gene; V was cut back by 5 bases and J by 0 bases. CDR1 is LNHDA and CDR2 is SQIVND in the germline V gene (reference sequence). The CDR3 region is CASSSARGLADDSYEQYF. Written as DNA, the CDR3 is TGTGCCAGTAGTTCCGCTCGGGGCCTAGCGGATGACTCCTACGAGCAGTACTTC.

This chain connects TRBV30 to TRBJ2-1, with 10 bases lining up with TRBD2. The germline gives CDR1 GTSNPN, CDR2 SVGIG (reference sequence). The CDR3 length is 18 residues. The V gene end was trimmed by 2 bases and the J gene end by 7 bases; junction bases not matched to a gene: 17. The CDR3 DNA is TGTGCCTGGAGTCCTTATCCCGGAGCGGGAGGGAGGGAAAATGAGCAGTTCTTC. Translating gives CAWSPYPGAGGRENEQFF. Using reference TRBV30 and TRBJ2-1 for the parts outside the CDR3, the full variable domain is SQTIHQWPATLVQPVGSPLSLECTVEGTSNPNLYWYRQAAGRGLQLLFYSVGIGQISSEVPQNLSASRPQDRQFILSSKKLLLSDSGFYLCAWSPYPGAGGRENEQFFGPGTRLTVL.

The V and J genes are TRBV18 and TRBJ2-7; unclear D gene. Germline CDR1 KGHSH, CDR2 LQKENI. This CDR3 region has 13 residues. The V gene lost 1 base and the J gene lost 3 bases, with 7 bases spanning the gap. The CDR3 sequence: CASSPRAGYEQYF. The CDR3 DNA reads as TGTGCCAGCTCACCACGGGCAGGCTACGAGCAGTACTTC. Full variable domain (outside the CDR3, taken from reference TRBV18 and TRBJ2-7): NAGVMQNPRHLVRRRGQEARLRCSPMKGHSHVYWYRQLPEEGLKFMVYLQKENIIDESGMPKERFSAEFPKEGPSILRIQQVVRGDSAAYFCASSPRAGYEQYFGPGTRLTVT.

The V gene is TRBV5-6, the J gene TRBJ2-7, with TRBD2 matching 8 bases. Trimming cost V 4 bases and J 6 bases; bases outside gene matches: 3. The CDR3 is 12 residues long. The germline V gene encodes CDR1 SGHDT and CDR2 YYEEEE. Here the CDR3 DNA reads TGTGCCAGCAGCCCCGGGGGGGGCGAGCAGTACTTC. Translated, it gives CASSPGGGEQYF.

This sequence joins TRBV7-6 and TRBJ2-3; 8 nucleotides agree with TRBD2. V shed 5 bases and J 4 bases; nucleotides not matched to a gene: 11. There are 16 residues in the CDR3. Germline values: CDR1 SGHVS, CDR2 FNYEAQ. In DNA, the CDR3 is TGTGCCAGCAGCCGCTCCCGCGAGCGGGAGTCAGATACGCAGTATTTT. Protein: CASSRSRERESDTQYF.

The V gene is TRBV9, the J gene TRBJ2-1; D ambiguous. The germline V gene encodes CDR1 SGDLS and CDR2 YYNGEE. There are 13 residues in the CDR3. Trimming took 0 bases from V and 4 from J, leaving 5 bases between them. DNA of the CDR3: TGTGCCAGCAGCGTAGACGGGTACAATGAGCAGTTCTTC. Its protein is CASSVDGYNEQFF.